The T cell receptor (beta chain) under discussion was sequenced for a study of PD-1 blockade in classical Hodgkin lymphoma. Study details: Nivolumab 3 mg/kg was given intravenously every 2 weeks.

Study observations and caveats: Exclusion removed patients who began nivolumab under 1 year after ASCT. Complete responders' baseline diversity resembled that of newly diagnosed patients. TCR diversity at baseline was reported to be reduced in newly diagnosed patients relative to healthy donors.

Trimming at V came to 5 bases and at J to 1 base, leaving 6 bases not matched to a gene. This CDR3 spans 16 amino acids. Germline lookup yields CDR1 SGHAT and CDR2 FQNNGV. Sequencing was performed with immunoSEQ multiplex PCR; in TCRdb, only in-frame clones are kept and a portion is missing. The sample includes 7,000 or so clones, almost 80% of them seen just once. Concerning this clone itself: The target antigen is unknown.

Each and every patient relapsed after autologous stem cell transplantation, and patients got differing brentuximab vedotin exposure. Researchers report purifying CD4+ T cells from thawed PBMCs by magnetic negative selection. The source is a human donor with classical Hodgkin lymphoma. This material consisted of CD4+ T cells from blood, taken at baseline. V gene TRBV11-2 combines with J gene TRBJ2-3; 10 bases are shared with TRBD2. CDR3 protein: CASSPLAGRRTDTQYF. CDR3 in DNA: TGTGCCAGCAGCCCACTAGCGGGGCGACGCACAGATACGCAGTATTTT.